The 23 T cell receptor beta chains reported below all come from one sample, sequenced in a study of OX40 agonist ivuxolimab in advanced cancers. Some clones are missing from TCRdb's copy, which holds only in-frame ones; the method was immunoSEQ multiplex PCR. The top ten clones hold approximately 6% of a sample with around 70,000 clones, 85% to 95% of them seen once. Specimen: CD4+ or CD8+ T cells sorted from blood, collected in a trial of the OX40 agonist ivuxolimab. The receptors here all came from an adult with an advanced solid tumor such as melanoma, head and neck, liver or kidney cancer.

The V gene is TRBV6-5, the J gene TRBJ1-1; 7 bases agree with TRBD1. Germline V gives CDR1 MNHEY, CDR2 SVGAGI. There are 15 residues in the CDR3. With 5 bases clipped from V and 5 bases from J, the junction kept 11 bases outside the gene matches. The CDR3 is CASSTGDLEVTEAFF. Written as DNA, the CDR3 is TGTGCCAGCAGTACAGGGGACCTGGAGGTGACTGAAGCTTTCTTT.

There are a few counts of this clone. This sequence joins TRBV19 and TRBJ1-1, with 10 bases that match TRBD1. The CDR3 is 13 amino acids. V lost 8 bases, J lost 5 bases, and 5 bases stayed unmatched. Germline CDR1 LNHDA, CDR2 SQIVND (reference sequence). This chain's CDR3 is CASSWDRGTEAFF. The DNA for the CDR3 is TGTGCCAGTTCCTGGGACAGGGGAACTGAAGCTTTCTTT.

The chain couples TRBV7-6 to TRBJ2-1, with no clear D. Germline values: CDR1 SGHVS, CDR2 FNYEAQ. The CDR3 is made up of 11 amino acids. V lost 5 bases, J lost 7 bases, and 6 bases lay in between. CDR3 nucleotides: TGTGCCAGCAGCCTCGGAAATGAGCAGTTCTTC. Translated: CASSLGNEQFF.

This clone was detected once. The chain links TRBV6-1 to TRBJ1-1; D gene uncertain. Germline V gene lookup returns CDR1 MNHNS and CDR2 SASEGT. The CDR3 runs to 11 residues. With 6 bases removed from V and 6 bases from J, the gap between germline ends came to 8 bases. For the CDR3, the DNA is TGTGCCAGCAGCACGGAGGCTGAAGCTTTCTTT. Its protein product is CASSTEAEAFF.

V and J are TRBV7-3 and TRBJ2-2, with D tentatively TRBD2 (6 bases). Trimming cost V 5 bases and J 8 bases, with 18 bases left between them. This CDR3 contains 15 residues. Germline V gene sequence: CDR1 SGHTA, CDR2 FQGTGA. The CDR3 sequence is CASSPAPGLSGELFF. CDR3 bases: TGTGCCAGCAGCCCAGCGCCGGGACTCTCAGGGGAGCTGTTTTTT.

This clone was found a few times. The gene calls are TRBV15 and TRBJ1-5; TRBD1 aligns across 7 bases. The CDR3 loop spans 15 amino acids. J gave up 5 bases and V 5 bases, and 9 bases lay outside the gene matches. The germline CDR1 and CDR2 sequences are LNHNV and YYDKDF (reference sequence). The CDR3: CATSVLGQDDQPQHF. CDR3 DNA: TGTGCCACCAGCGTCCTTGGACAGGATGATCAGCCCCAGCATTTT.

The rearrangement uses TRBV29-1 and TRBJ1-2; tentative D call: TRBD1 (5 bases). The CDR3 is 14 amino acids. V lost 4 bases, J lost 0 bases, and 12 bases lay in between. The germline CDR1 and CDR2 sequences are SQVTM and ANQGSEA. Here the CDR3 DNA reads TGCAGCGTTGTGGGGGAGTCGGCTAACTATGGCTACACCTTC. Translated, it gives CSVVGESANYGYTF.

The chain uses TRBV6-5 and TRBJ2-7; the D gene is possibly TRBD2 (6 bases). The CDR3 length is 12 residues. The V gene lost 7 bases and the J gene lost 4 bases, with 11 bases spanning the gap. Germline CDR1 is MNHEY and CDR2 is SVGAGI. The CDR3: CASTAGGYEQYF. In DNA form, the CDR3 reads TGTGCCAGCACCGCCGGAGGGTACGAGCAGTACTTC.

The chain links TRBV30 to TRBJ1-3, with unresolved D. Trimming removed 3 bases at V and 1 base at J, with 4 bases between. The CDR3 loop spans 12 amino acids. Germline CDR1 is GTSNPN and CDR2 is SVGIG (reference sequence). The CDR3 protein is CAWRESGNTIYF. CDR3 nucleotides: TGTGCCTGGAGGGAATCTGGAAACACCATATATTTT.

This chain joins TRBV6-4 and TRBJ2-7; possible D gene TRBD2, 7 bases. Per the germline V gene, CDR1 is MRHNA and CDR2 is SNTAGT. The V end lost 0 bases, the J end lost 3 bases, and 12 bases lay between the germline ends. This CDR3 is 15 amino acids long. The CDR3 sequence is CASSDSGGAIYEQYF. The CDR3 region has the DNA TGTGCCAGCAGTGACTCGGGGGGGGCGATCTACGAGCAGTACTTC.

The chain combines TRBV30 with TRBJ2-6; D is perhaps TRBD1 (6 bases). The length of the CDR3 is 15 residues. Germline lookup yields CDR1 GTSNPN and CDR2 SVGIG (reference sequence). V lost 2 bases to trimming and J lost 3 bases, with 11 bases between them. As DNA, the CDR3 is TGTGCCTGGAGTCTGGGGGCGGGTGGGGCCAACGTCCTGACTTTC. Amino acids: CAWSLGAGGANVLTF.

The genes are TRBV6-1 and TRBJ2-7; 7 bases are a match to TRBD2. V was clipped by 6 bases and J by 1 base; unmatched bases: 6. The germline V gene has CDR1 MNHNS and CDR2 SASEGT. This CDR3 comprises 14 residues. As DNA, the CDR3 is TGTGCCAGCAGCCCTAGAGCGGGGTCCTACGAGCAGTACTTC. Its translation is CASSPRAGSYEQYF.

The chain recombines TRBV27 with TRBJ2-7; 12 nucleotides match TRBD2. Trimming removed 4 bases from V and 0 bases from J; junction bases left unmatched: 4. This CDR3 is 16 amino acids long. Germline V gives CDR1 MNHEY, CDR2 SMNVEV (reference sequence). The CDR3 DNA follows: TGTGCCAGCAGTTCAACTAGCGGGGGGAGCTCCTACGAGCAGTACTTC. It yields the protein CASSSTSGGSSYEQYF.

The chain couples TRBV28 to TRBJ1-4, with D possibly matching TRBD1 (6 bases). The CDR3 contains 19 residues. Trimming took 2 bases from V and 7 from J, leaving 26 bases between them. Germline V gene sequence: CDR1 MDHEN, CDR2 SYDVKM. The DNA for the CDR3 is TGTGCCAGCAGTTTACCGATCGGTGTTGGGGGCGTTCTGGCTGAAAAACTGTTTTTT. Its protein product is CASSLPIGVGGVLAEKLFF.

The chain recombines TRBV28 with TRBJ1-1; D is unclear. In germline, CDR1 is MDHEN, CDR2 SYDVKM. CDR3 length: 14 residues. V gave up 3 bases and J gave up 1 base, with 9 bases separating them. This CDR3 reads CASSFLVKNTEAFF. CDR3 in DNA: TGTGCCAGCAGTTTTTTGGTAAAGAACACTGAAGCTTTCTTT. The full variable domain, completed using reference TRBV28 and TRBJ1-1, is DVKVTQSSRYLVKRTGEKVFLECVQDMDHENMFWYRQDPGLGLRLIYFSYDVKMKEKGDIPEGYSVSREKKERFSLILESASTNQTSMYLCASSFLVKNTEAFFGQGTRLTVV.

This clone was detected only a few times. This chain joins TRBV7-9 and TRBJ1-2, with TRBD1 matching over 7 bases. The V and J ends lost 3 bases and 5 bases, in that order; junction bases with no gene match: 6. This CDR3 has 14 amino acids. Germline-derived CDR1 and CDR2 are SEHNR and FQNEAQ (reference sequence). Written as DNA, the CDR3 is TGTGCCAGCAGCTTTGGACAGGTGGGGTATGGCTACACCTTC. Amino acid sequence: CASSFGQVGYGYTF.

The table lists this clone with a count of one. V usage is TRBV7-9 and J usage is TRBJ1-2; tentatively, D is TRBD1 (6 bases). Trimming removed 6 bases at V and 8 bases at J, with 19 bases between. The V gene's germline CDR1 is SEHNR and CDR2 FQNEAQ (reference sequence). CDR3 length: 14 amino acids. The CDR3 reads CASRSGHPVDGYTF. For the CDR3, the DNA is TGTGCCAGCAGGTCGGGACACCCGGTGGACGGCTACACCTTC.

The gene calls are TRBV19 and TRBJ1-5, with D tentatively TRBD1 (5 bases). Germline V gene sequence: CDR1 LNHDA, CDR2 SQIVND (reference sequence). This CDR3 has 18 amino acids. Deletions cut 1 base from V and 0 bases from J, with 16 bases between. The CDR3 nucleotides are TGTGCCAGTAGTATAGGAGCCAACAGGTTATATAGCAATCAGCCCCAGCATTTT. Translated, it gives CASSIGANRLYSNQPQHF.

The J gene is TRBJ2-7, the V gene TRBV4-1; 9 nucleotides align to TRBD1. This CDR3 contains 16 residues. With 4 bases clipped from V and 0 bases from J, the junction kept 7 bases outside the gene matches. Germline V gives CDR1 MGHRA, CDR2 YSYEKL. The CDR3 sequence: CASSPGQGTGSYEQYF. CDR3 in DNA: TGCGCCAGCAGCCCTGGACAGGGGACCGGCTCCTACGAGCAGTACTTC.

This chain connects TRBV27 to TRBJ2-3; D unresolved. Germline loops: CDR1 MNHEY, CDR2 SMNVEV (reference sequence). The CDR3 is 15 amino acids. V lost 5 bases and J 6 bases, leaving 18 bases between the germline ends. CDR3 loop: CASSPNPAPRDTQYF. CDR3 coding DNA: TGTGCCAGCAGTCCGAACCCGGCCCCTCGGGATACGCAGTATTTT.

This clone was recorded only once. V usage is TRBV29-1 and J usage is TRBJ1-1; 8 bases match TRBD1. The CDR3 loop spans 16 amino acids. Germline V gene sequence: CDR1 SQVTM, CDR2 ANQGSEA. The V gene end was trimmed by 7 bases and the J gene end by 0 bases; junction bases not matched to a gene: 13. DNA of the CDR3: TGCAGCGCGCAGGGGGCCCTAAGAGAAATGAACACTGAAGCTTTCTTT. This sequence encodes CSAQGALREMNTEAFF.

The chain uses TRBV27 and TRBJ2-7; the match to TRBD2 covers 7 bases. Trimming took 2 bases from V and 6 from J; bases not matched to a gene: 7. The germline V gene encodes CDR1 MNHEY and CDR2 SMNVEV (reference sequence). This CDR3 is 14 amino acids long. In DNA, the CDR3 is TGTGCCAGCAGTTTAGGAGGGAGGGCCTCCGAGCAGTACTTC. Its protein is CASSLGGRASEQYF.

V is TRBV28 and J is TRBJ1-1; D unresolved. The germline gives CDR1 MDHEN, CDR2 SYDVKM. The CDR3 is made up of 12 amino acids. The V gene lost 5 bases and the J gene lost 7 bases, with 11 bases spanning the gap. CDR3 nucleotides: TGTGCCAGCAGTCCGGAACGGGTTGAAGCTTTCTTT. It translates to CASSPERVEAFF.